The clone carrying this T cell receptor (beta chain) has ten or more counts. Its specificity is not known. Ligated cDNA underwent four rounds of PCR with nested alpha and beta constant region primers and SP2. Blood and skin TCR RNA was reverse transcribed with alpha and beta constant primers. From the 5' RACE reads, TCRdb called clonotypes with MiXCR, one entry per CDR3 protein. Counted here are more than 50,000 distinct CDR3 sequences, approximately 8% occurring once; the ten biggest clones make up about 19%. This sample was taken from a study of naive and memory T cell subsets. An oligonucleotide containing a UMI was ligated to the 3' end of TCR cDNA. Input was about 1 to 1,100 ng of DNase-treated total RNA without cell sorting. Study-wide results and caveats: This RNA-based method may be sensitive to activation-related transcript changes.

This TCR derives from a female donor in good health.

CDR3 DNA: TGTGCCAGCAGCTCAGGACTAGCGGGGGGGACGGATACGCAGTATTTT. This codes for CASSSGLAGGTDTQYF. This chain connects TRBV7-2 to TRBJ2-3, with 15 bases aligning to TRBD2. V lost 4 bases, J lost 6 bases, and 5 bases stayed unmatched. The CDR3 contains 16 residues. From germline, CDR1 is SGHTA and CDR2 FQGNSA.